This is a list of T cell receptor beta chains from one sample in a study of T cell responses to AZD1222 COVID-19 vaccine. Measured with immunoSEQ multiplex PCR; TCRdb has only the in-frame clones, and not every one. Of approximately 150,000 clones listed, roughly nine tenths are singletons. The sample here was peripheral blood, taken on day 0 of AZD1222 vaccination. The receptors were gathered from an adult in good health. CDR3s leave out the opening cysteine and the closing phenylalanine or tryptophan. D genes are given only for firm matches.

length	D	J	V	CDR3
12	-	TRBJ2-1	TRBV7-3	ASSLRAGLHEQF
11	-	TRBJ1-2	TRBV19	ASSMLSNYGYT
13	-	TRBJ1-4	TRBV3-1/TRBV3-2	ASSQVSNSNEKLF
11	-	TRBJ2-3	TRBV15	ATSRDLVDTQY
13	TRBD1	TRBJ1-1	TRBV6-5	ASSDRGYMNTEAF
15	-	TRBJ1-5	TRBV19	ASSILKTDYSNQPQH
14	TRBD1	TRBJ1-1	TRBV30	AWSLDRTGTNTEAF
15	TRBD1	TRBJ2-2	TRBV12-5	ASGLVLGQGNPGELF
13	-	TRBJ2-1	TRBV19	ASTPGGQSYNEQF
15	TRBD1	TRBJ2-1	TRBV28	ASSGARGGGFYNEQF
12	-	TRBJ1-5	TRBV19	ASSTRGDGQPQH
14	-	TRBJ1-3	TRBV5-6	ASSLDRVRSGNTIY
13	-	TRBJ2-7	TRBV5-4	ASSATSTHSYEQY
13	TRBD1	TRBJ1-5	TRBV27	ASSLGTGLNQPQH
11	-	TRBJ2-1	TRBV24-1	ATSDLAVQAQF
11	-	TRBJ1-1	TRBV7-9	ASSRGGNTEAF
12	TRBD2	TRBJ2-3	TRBV2	ASKLRGGHDTQY
14	TRBD2	TRBJ2-2	TRBV11-3	ASSPRTSGIGGELF
11	-	TRBJ1-4	TRBV29-1	SVTGRTNEKLF
19	-	TRBJ1-5	TRBV10-1	ASSERKVTGHTRGCNQPQH
12	-	TRBJ2-3	TRBV5-1	ASSLEVSTDTQY
13	TRBD2	TRBJ2-3	TRBV13	ASSLAGGPTDTQY
11	-	TRBJ2-7	TRBV5-4	ASSLDTGGEQY
11	TRBD2	TRBJ2-4	TRBV19	ASSHGGGLIQY